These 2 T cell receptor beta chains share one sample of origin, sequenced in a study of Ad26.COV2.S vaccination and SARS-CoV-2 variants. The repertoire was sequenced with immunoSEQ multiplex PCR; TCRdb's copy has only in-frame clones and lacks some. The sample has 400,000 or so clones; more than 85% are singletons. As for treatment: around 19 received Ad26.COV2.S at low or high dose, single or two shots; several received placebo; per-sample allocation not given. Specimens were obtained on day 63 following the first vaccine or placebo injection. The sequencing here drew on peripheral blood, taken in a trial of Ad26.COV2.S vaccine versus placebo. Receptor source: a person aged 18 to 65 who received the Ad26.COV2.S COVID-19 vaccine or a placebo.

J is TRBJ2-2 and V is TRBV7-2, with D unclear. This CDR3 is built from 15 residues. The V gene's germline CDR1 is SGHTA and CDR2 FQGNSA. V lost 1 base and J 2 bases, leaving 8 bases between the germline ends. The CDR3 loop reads CASSLESANTGELFF. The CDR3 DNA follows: TGTGCCAGCAGCTTAGAATCGGCAAACACCGGGGAGCTGTTTTTT.

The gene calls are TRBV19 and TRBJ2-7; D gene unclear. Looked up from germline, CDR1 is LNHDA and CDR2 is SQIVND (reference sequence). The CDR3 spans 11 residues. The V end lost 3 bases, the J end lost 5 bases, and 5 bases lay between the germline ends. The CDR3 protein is CASSIGHEQYF. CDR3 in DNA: TGTGCCAGTAGTATCGGTCACGAGCAGTACTTC.